This T cell receptor (beta chain) was recovered during a study of long-term antiretroviral therapy in people with HIV. Study context: The earliest specimens came about a decade ahead of the 2015 immediate-ART recommendation. Findings and limits, study-wide: HIV repertoires had narrower CDR3 length ranges than controls.

The run of the v3.0 immunoSEQ assay was at survey level. The protocol was immunoSEQ multiplex PCR, while the TCRdb copy is restricted to in-frame clones and leaves out a portion. The profile shows 32,000 or so clones, 70% to 80% of them singletons. Germline loops: CDR1 SQVTM, CDR2 ANQGSEA. The CDR3 is made up of 11 amino acids. With 3 bases removed from V and 10 bases from J, the gap between germline ends came to 12 bases. To note about this clone: Its antigen remains unidentified.

At least two post-ART and at least one pre-ART PBMC sample were available for each donor. The receptor was derived from a woman aged 50 to 60 with HIV. Sample: unsorted PBMCs, taken 2 years after starting antiretroviral therapy. The V call is TRBV29-1, the J call TRBJ1-1; D not certain. The chain's CDR3 is CSVDENGPAFF. The CDR3, as DNA: TGCAGCGTTGACGAGAACGGGCCAGCTTTCTTT.